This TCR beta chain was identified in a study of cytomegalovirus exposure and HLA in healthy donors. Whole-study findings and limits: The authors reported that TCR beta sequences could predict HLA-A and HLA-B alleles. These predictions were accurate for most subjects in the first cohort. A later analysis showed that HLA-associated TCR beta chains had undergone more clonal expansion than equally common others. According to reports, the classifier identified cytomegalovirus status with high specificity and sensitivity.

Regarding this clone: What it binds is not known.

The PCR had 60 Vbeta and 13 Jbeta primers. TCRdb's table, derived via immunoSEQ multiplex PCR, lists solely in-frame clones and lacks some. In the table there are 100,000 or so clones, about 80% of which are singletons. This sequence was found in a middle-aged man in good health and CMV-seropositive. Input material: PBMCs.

CDR3 protein: CASSEFGSYGYTF. The CDR3 DNA reads as TGTGCCAGCAGTGAATTCGGGTCCTATGGCTACACCTTC. V and J are TRBV6-1 and TRBJ1-2; D ambiguous. CDR3 size: 13 residues. V lost 2 bases, J lost 4 bases, and 8 bases lay in between. Germline V gene data show CDR1 as MNHNS and CDR2 as SASEGT.